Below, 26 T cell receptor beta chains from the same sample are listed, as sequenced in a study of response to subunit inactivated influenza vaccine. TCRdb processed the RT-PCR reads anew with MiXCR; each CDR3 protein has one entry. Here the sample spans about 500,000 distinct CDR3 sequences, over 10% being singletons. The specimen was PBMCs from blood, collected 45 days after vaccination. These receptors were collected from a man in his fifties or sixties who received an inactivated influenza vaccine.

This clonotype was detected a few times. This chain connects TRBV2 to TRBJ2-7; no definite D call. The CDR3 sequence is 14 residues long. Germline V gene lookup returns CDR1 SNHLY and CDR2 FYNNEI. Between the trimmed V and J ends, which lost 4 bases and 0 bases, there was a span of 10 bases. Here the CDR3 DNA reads TGTGCCAGCAGTGGGGCAGGTAGCTCCTACGAGCAGTACTTC. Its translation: CASSGAGSSYEQYF. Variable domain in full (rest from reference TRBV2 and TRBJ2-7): EPEVTQTPSHQVTQMGQEVILRCVPISNHLYFYWYRQILGQKVEFLVSFYNNEISEKSEIFDDQFSVERPDGSNFTLKIRSTKLEDSAMYFCASSGAGSSYEQYFGPGTRLTVT.

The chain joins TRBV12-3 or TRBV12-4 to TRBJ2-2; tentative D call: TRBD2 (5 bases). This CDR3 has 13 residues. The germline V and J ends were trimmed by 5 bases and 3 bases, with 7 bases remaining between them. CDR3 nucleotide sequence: TGTGCCAGCAGTCGGGATCACACCGGGGAGCTGTTTTTT. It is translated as CASSRDHTGELFF.

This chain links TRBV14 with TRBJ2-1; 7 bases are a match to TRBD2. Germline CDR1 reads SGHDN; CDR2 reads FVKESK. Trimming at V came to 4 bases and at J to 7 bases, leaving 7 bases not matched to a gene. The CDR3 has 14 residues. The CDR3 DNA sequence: TGTGCCAGCAGCCGCCCGGGACTAACTAATGAGCAGTTCTTC. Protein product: CASSRPGLTNEQFF.

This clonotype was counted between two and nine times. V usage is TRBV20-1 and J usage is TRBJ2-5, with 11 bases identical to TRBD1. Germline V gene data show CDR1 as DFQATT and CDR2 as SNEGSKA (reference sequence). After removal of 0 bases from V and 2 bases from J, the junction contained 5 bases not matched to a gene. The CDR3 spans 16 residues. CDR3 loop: CSARDGGQGAQETQYF. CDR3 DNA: TGCAGTGCTAGAGATGGCGGACAGGGGGCTCAAGAGACCCAGTACTTC.

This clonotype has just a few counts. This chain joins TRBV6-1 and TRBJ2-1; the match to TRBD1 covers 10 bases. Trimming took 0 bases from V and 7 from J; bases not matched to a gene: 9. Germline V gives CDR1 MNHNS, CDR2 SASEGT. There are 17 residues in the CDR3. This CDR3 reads CASSEASGTGVGNEQFF. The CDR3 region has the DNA TGTGCCAGCAGTGAAGCGTCCGGGACAGGGGTAGGGAATGAGCAGTTCTTC.

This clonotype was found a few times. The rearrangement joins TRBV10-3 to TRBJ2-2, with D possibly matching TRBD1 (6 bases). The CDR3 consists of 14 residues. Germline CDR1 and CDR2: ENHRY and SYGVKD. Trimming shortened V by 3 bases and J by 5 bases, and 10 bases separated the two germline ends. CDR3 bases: TGTGCCATCAGTGACACAGGGCGGACCGGGGAGCTGTTTTTT. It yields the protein CAISDTGRTGELFF.

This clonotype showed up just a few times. The CDR3 loop reads CASSFEGTGELFF. The CDR3 region has the DNA TGCGCCAGCAGCTTTGAGGGGACCGGGGAGCTGTTTTTT. This chain links TRBV5-1 with TRBJ2-2; D may be TRBD1 or TRBD2 (5 bases each). Germline values: CDR1 SGHRS, CDR2 YFSETQ. The CDR3 has 13 residues. V was shortened by 2 bases and J by 5 bases, with 7 bases between the two germline ends.

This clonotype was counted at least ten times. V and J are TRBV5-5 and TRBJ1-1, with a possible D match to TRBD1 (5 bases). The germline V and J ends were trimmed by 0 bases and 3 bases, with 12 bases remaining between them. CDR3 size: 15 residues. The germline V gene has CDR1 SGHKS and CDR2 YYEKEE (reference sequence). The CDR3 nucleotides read TGTGCCAGCAGCTTGGATTGGGGGAAGGACACTGAAGCTTTCTTT. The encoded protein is CASSLDWGKDTEAFF.

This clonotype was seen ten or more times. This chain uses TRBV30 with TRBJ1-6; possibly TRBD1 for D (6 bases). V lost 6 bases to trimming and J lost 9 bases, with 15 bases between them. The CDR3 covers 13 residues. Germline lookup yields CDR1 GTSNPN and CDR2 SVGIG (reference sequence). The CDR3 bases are TGTGCCTGTCACAGGGAAGTGGGTTCACCCCTCCACTTT. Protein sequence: CACHREVGSPLHF.

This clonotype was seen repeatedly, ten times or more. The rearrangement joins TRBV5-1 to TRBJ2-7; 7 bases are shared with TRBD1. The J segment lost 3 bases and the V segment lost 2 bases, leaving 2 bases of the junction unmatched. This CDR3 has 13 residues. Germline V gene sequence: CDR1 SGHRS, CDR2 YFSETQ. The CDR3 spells CASSFDRVYEQYF. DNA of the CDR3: TGCGCCAGCAGCTTCGACAGGGTCTACGAGCAGTACTTC.

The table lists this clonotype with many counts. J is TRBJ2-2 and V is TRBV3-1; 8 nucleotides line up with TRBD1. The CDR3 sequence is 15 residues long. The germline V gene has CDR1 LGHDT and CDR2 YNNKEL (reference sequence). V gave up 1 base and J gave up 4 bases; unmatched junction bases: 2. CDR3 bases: TGTGCCAGCAGCCAAGTGACAGGGGCCACCGGGGAGCTGTTTTTT. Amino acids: CASSQVTGATGELFF.

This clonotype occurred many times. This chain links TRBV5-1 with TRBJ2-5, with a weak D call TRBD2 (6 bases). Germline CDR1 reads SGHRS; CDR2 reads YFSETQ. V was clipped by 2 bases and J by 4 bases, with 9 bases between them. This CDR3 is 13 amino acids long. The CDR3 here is CASSFMEGETQYF. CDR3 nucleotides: TGCGCCAGCAGCTTCATGGAGGGAGAGACCCAGTACTTC.

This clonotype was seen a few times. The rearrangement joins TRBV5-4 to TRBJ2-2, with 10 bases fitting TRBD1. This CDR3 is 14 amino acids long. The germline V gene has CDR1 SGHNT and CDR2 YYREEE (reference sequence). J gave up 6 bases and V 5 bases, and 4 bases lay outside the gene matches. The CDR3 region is CASRRDRGSGELFF. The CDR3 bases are TGTGCCAGCAGGCGGGACAGGGGTTCCGGGGAGCTGTTTTTT. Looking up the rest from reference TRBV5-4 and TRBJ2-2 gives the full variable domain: ETGVTQSPTHLIKTRGQQVTLRCSSQSGHNTVSWYQQALGQGPQFIFQYYREEENGRGNFPPRFSGLQFPNYSSELNVNALELDDSALYLCASRRDRGSGELFFGEGSRLTVL.

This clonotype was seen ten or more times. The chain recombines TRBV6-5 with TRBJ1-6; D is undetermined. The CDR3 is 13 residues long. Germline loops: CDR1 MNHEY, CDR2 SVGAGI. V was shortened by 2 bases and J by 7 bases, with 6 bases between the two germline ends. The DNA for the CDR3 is TGTGCCAGCAGTTACACAGAGAATTCACCCCTCCACTTT. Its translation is CASSYTENSPLHF.

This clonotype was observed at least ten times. The CDR3 DNA is TGTGCCAGCAGTTTATTCCCTAGCGGGTCCTACGAGCAGTACTTC. Its translation: CASSLFPSGSYEQYF. This rearrangement joins TRBV27 to TRBJ2-7; 8 bases line up with TRBD2. CDR1 and CDR2 from the germline V gene are MNHEY and SMNVEV (reference sequence). The CDR3 runs to 15 residues. The ends lost 1 base at V and 1 base at J; junction bases unmatched: 3.

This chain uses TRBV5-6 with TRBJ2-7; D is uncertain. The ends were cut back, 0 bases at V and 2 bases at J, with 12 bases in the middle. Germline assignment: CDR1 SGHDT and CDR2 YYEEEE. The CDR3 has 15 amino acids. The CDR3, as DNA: TGTGCCAGCAGCTTGGTATCCAGGAAGCCCTACGAGCAGTACTTC. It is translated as CASSLVSRKPYEQYF.

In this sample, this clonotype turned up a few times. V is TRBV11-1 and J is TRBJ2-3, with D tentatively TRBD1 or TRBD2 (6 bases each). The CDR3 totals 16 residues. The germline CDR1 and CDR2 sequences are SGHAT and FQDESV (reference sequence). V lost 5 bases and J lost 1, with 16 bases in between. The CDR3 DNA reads TGTGCCAGCAGCCGAGAGTGGGGGGCCGGCACAGATACGCAGTATTTT. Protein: CASSREWGAGTDTQYF.

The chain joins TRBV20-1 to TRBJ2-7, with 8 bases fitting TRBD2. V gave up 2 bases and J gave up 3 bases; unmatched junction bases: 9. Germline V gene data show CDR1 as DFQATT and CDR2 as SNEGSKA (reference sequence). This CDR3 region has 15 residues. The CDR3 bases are TGCAGTGCTAGACCGGAGCGGGGGAGCTACTACGAGCAGTACTTC. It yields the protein CSARPERGSYYEQYF.

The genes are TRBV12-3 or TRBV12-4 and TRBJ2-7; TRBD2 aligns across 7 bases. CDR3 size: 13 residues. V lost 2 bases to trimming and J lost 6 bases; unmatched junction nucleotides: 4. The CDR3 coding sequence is TGTGCCAGCAGTTTAATCGGGGGGTCCGAGCAGTACTTC. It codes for CASSLIGGSEQYF.

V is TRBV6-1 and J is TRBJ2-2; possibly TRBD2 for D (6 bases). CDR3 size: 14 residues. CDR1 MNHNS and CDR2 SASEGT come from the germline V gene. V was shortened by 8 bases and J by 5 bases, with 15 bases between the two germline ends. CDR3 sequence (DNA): TGTGCCAGCTTGGGTCAGGGAGGAACCGGGGAGCTGTTTTTT. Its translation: CASLGQGGTGELFF.

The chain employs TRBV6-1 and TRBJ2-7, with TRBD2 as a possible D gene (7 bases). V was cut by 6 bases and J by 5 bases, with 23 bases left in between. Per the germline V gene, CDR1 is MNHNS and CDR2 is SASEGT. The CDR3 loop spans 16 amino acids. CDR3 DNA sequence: TGTGCCAGCAGACCCAGGGCGGGGGCTCCTTCCCACGAGCAGTACTTC. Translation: CASRPRAGAPSHEQYF.

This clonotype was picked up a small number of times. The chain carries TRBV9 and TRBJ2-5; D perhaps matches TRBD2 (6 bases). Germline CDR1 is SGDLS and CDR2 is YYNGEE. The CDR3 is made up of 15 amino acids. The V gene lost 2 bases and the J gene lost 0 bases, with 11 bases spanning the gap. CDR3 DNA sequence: TGTGCCAGCAGCGTGTTAGCGGAGTACCAAGAGACCCAGTACTTC. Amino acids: CASSVLAEYQETQYF.

CDR3 region: CASSGRLGPRDTGELFF. CDR3 bases: TGCGCCAGCTCCGGTCGGTTAGGCCCGCGGGACACCGGGGAGCTGTTTTTT. The chain links TRBV10-1 to TRBJ2-2, with D possibly being TRBD2 (5 bases). Looked up from germline, CDR1 is WNHNN and CDR2 is SYGVQD (reference sequence). With 8 bases removed from V and 3 bases from J, the gap between germline ends came to 22 bases. The CDR3 loop spans 17 amino acids.

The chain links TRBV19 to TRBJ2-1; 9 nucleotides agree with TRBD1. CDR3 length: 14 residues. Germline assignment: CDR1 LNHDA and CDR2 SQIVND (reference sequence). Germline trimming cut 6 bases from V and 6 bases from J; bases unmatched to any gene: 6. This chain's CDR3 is CASSKTGGINEQFF. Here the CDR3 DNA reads TGTGCCAGTAGCAAGACAGGGGGGATCAATGAGCAGTTCTTC.

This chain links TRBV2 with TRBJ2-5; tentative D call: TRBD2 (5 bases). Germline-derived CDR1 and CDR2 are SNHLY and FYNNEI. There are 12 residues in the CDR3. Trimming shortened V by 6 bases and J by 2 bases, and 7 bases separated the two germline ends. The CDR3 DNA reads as TGTGCCAGCAGGGAGGAACAAGAGACCCAGTACTTC. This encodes CASREEQETQYF.

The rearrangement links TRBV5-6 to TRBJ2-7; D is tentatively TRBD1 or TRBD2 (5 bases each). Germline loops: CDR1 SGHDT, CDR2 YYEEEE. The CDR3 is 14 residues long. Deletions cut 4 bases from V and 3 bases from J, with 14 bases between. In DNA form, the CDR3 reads TGTGCCAGCAGCCCCGGGACGCACAGCTACGAGCAGTACTTC. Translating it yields CASSPGTHSYEQYF.